The following is a TCR beta chain sequence with its context. The antigen remains unidentified. This entry is derived from a study of T cells in localized non-small cell lung cancer. Sequencing was performed with immunoSEQ multiplex PCR; in TCRdb, only in-frame clones are kept and a portion is missing. Of tens of thousands of clones listed, around 80% are singletons. Study results and caveats: Uninvolved neighboring lung showed the greatest T cell clonality, exceeding tumor. Appearances in adjacent lung were noted for a median approximately 50 of the top 100 tumor clones.

With 2 bases removed from V and 6 bases from J, the gap between germline ends came to 6 bases. CDR1 is KGHSH and CDR2 is LQKENI in the germline V gene. CDR3 length: 12 amino acids. The source is a man aged 35-75 years with stage III lung adenocarcinoma. The source material was peripheral blood mononuclear cells, sampled before any cancer treatment. V is TRBV18 and J is TRBJ2-3, with D possibly matching TRBD1 (6 bases). This CDR3 is CASSPGGDTQYF. Written as DNA, the CDR3 is TGTGCCAGCTCACCAGGGGGCGATACGCAGTATTTT.